This entry describes one T cell receptor (beta chain). Antigen unknown. This sample is part of a study of OX40 agonist ivuxolimab in advanced cancers. Study in general: The mean age was about 57 years, ranging from roughly 23 to 90, with approximately 85% of participants male. Anti-PD-1, anti-PD-L1 or anti-CTLA-4 therapy given earlier was allowed, and approximately 43% had some. General study points: Expanded clones were, on average, more numerous in CD8+ T cells than in CD4+. Researchers did not determine the expanded peripheral T cells' antigen specificity.

TCRdb's copy holds only in-frame clones and misses some; the assay was immunoSEQ multiplex PCR. The sample records about 77,000 clones, over 75% being singletons. CDR3 size: 12 residues. Trimming stripped 1 base from V and 10 bases from J, with 5 bases between. CDR1 and CDR2 (germline): SEHNR, FQNEAQ (reference sequence). This receptor was identified in an adult with an advanced solid tumor such as melanoma, head and neck, liver or kidney cancer. The source material was CD4+ or CD8+ T cells sorted from blood, sampled in a trial of the OX40 agonist ivuxolimab. J is TRBJ1-6 and V is TRBV7-9, with D possibly being TRBD1 (5 bases). The CDR3 sequence: CASSLEGSPLHF. The CDR3 coding sequence is TGTGCCAGCAGCTTAGAGGGGTCACCCCTCCACTTT.